This entry is about one T cell receptor (beta chain). The sample comes from a study of T cell clones after liver transplantation. Study summary: Liver transplant recipients had immunosuppression withdrawal attempted within 2 years. Standard immunosuppression, with no induction, continued until 12-24 months after transplant. Blood was drawn pre-transplant, before withdrawal, and after full or failed withdrawal.

The CDR3 totals 15 residues. V shed 3 bases, J shed 5 bases, and the junction held 4 bases outside the gene matches. Germline CDR1 MDHEN, CDR2 SYDVKM. Clones were sequenced by immunoSEQ multiplex PCR, and TCRdb holds only the in-frame ones, with some missing. The sample includes 80,000 or so clones, 65% to 85% seen only once; the top ten take 0.47%. CD3+CD4+ and CD3+CD8+ cells were FACS-sorted from thawed unstimulated PBMCs. The source is a human patient who received a liver transplant. Some of the T cells may derive from the graft donor. This chain connects TRBV28 to TRBJ1-1; 12 nucleotides agree with TRBD1. Sequencing was performed on CD4+ T cells from blood, taken 45 to 46 months after liver transplant. CDR3 nucleotide sequence: TGTGCCAGCAGTTTGTGGGACAGGGGGCGGACTGAAGCTTTCTTT. Protein sequence: CASSLWDRGRTEAFF. Full variable domain (remainder filled in from reference TRBV28 and TRBJ1-1): DVKVTQSSRYLVKRTGEKVFLECVQDMDHENMFWYRQDPGLGLRLIYFSYDVKMKEKGDIPEGYSVSREKKERFSLILESASTNQTSMYLCASSLWDRGRTEAFFGQGTRLTVV.